A selection of T cell receptor beta chains follows, all from one sample in a study of T cells in Graves' hyperthyroidism and ophthalmopathy. TCRdb re-called the multiplex PCR reads with MiXCR, one entry per CDR3 protein. There are 400,000 to 500,000 distinct CDR3 sequences in the sample; over 12% occur only once, and about 13% lies in the top ten. Specimen: blood. These receptors all come from a young man with Graves' ophthalmopathy. The CDR3 runs from the conserved cysteine through the conserved F or W. The D gene is left open where the match is weak. The size of a clone is reported for some rows only, either as once, few or many, or as a class for expanded clones.

CDR3nt: TGTGCCAGCAGCGTAGCTCTCCACCAAGAGACCCAGTACTTC
CDR3aa: CASSVALHQETQYF
j_gene: TRBJ2-5
d_gene: .
abundance: many
v_gene: TRBV9

CDR3nt: TGCGCCAGCAGTTCGGTTTTGCCCGAAACTGAAGCTTTCTTT
CDR3aa: CASSSVLPETEAFF
j_gene: TRBJ1-1
d_gene: .
abundance: .
v_gene: TRBV2

CDR3nt: TGTGCCAGCAATTTTTTGGCAAATGAGCAGTTCTTC
CDR3aa: CASNFLANEQFF
j_gene: TRBJ2-1
d_gene: .
abundance: few
v_gene: TRBV2

CDR3nt: TGTGCCAGCAGCTTAGGATTAGGTGACACGGCCAGGTCACCCCTCCACTTT
CDR3aa: CASSLGLGDTARSPLHF
j_gene: TRBJ1-6
d_gene: .
abundance: many
v_gene: TRBV11-2

CDR3nt: TGTGCTTGGATGCATGGCCTAGCGGGAGATGGCGAGCAGTACTTC
CDR3aa: CAWMHGLAGDGEQYF
j_gene: TRBJ2-7
d_gene: TRBD2
abundance: many
v_gene: TRBV30

CDR3nt: TGTGCCAGCAGTATCCTAGCGGGCACAGATACGCAGTATTTT
CDR3aa: CASSILAGTDTQYF
j_gene: TRBJ2-3
d_gene: TRBD2
abundance: .
v_gene: TRBV6-2/TRBV6-3

CDR3nt: TGTGCCAGCAGTGCCACTGGGCAGGGAGAGGGCCCAGATACGCAGTATTTT
CDR3aa: CASSATGQGEGPDTQYF
j_gene: TRBJ2-3
d_gene: .
abundance: many
v_gene: TRBV2

CDR3nt: TGTGCCAGCAGCTTGGCCGGGGGACCCCTCACCGGGGAGCTGTTTTTT
CDR3aa: CASSLAGGPLTGELFF
j_gene: TRBJ2-2
d_gene: .
abundance: few
v_gene: TRBV5-6

CDR3nt: TGTGCCAGCAGCTTAGGTACTAGCGGGACTAAAGCCTACGAGCAGTACTTC
CDR3aa: CASSLGTSGTKAYEQYF
j_gene: TRBJ2-7
d_gene: TRBD2
abundance: many
v_gene: TRBV7-9

CDR3nt: TGTGCCAGTAGTCCCTCGGGGCCGGGGGAGCAGTTCTTC
CDR3aa: CASSPSGPGEQFF
j_gene: TRBJ2-1
d_gene: .
abundance: few
v_gene: TRBV19

CDR3nt: TGTGCCAGCAGCCCCGGGACTAGCGTCTCTAATGAGCAGTTCTTC
CDR3aa: CASSPGTSVSNEQFF
j_gene: TRBJ2-1
d_gene: TRBD2
abundance: .
v_gene: TRBV6-2/TRBV6-3

CDR3nt: TGTGCCAGCAGTGAAGGGGCTGGCAACAATCAGCCCCAGCATTTT
CDR3aa: CASSEGAGNNQPQHF
j_gene: TRBJ1-5
d_gene: .
abundance: many
v_gene: TRBV25-1

CDR3nt: TGTGCCAGCAGCGCAGTAGAGGTCGGACAAGGAGGACCAGGCATTTACAATGAGCAGTTCTTC
CDR3aa: CASSAVEVGQGGPGIYNEQFF
j_gene: TRBJ2-1
d_gene: .
abundance: .
v_gene: TRBV9

CDR3nt: TGTGCCAGCAGCTTAGTGTCGGGATTCGGTGAGCAGTTCTTC
CDR3aa: CASSLVSGFGEQFF
j_gene: TRBJ2-1
d_gene: .
abundance: many
v_gene: TRBV11-2

CDR3nt: TGTGCCAGCAGCCAAGATTTACTCGAGGGCACTGAAGCTTTCTTT
CDR3aa: CASSQDLLEGTEAFF
j_gene: TRBJ1-1
d_gene: .
abundance: .
v_gene: TRBV3-1

CDR3nt: TGTGCCAGCAGCGTAGTGAGGTCAGATACGCAGTATTTT
CDR3aa: CASSVVRSDTQYF
j_gene: TRBJ2-3
d_gene: .
abundance: .
v_gene: TRBV9

CDR3nt: TGCGCCAGCAGCCAAGATTGGTCCTACGAGCAGTACTTC
CDR3aa: CASSQDWSYEQYF
j_gene: TRBJ2-7
d_gene: .
abundance: few
v_gene: TRBV4-1

CDR3nt: TGTGCCAGTAGTGCCCAACAGGCGGTGAACACTGAAGCTTTCTTT
CDR3aa: CASSAQQAVNTEAFF
j_gene: TRBJ1-1
d_gene: .
abundance: many
v_gene: TRBV19

CDR3nt: TGTGCCAGCAGTAAACAGGGGGCCCAGCCCCAGCATTTT
CDR3aa: CASSKQGAQPQHF
j_gene: TRBJ1-5
d_gene: TRBD1
abundance: .
v_gene: TRBV6-1

CDR3nt: TGTGCCACCAGCCCGGGACAGGAGAGCACAGATACGCAGTATTTT
CDR3aa: CATSPGQESTDTQYF
j_gene: TRBJ2-3
d_gene: TRBD1
abundance: many
v_gene: TRBV15

CDR3nt: TGTGCCAGCAGTAAGCAGGGGGCGCGAGGCAATCAGCCCCAGCATTTT
CDR3aa: CASSKQGARGNQPQHF
j_gene: TRBJ1-5
d_gene: TRBD1
abundance: many
v_gene: TRBV12-3/TRBV12-4

CDR3nt: TGTGCCAGCAACCTGGGTTGGTTATCCTACGAGCAGTACTTC
CDR3aa: CASNLGWLSYEQYF
j_gene: TRBJ2-7
d_gene: .
abundance: many
v_gene: TRBV5-8

CDR3nt: TGTGCCAGCCGAGGTCAGGGTAAGGGGCACAATGAGCAGTTCTTC
CDR3aa: CASRGQGKGHNEQFF
j_gene: TRBJ2-1
d_gene: .
abundance: many
v_gene: TRBV6-1

CDR3nt: TGTGCCAGCAGCTTTGTTGGGACTGAAGCTTTCTTT
CDR3aa: CASSFVGTEAFF
j_gene: TRBJ1-1
d_gene: .
abundance: many
v_gene: TRBV7-8

CDR3nt: TGTGCCAGCAGATGGGACAGGGGGTTTACCGGGGAGCTGTTTTTT
CDR3aa: CASRWDRGFTGELFF
j_gene: TRBJ2-2
d_gene: TRBD1
abundance: .
v_gene: TRBV6-1

CDR3nt: TGTGCCAGCAACTCGATGGGGAATGGCTACACCTTC
CDR3aa: CASNSMGNGYTF
j_gene: TRBJ1-2
d_gene: .
abundance: many
v_gene: TRBV7-9

CDR3nt: TGCGCCAGCAGCCAGGAAAAGGCAGCCAATGAGCAGTTCTTC
CDR3aa: CASSQEKAANEQFF
j_gene: TRBJ2-1
d_gene: .
abundance: .
v_gene: TRBV4-1

CDR3nt: TGTGCCAGCAGCTTAGTCGGCTACACCGGGGAGCTGTTTTTT
CDR3aa: CASSLVGYTGELFF
j_gene: TRBJ2-2
d_gene: .
abundance: many
v_gene: TRBV7-8

CDR3nt: TGCAGCGTTGAAGAACAGGGTCCCCAATGGTATGAGCAGTTCTTC
CDR3aa: CSVEEQGPQWYEQFF
j_gene: TRBJ2-1
d_gene: .
abundance: many
v_gene: TRBV29-1

CDR3nt: TGTGCCAGCTCAATCGGACAGGCGGTGCACTCTGGAAACACCATATATTTT
CDR3aa: CASSIGQAVHSGNTIYF
j_gene: TRBJ1-3
d_gene: TRBD1
abundance: .
v_gene: TRBV18

CDR3nt: TGTGCCAGCAGTTTCCGACAGGGGAGGGGTTATGGCTACACCTTC
CDR3aa: CASSFRQGRGYGYTF
j_gene: TRBJ1-2
d_gene: TRBD1
abundance: few
v_gene: TRBV28

CDR3nt: TGTGCCAGTAGTACGGAAACTGACCCATATAGCAATCAGCCCCAGCATTTT
CDR3aa: CASSTETDPYSNQPQHF
j_gene: TRBJ1-5
d_gene: .
abundance: many
v_gene: TRBV19

CDR3nt: TGCGCCAGCAGCTTTGGAGGGGGAAACTACGAGCAGTACTTC
CDR3aa: CASSFGGGNYEQYF
j_gene: TRBJ2-7
d_gene: .
abundance: few
v_gene: TRBV5-1

CDR3nt: TGTGCCTGGAGTAGAGGACTAGCGGGTTTTTCAGATACGCAGTATTTT
CDR3aa: CAWSRGLAGFSDTQYF
j_gene: TRBJ2-3
d_gene: TRBD2
abundance: many
v_gene: TRBV30

CDR3nt: TGTGCCAGCAGCTTGGGACTAGCGGGAGGTAGCAATGAGCAGTTCTTC
CDR3aa: CASSLGLAGGSNEQFF
j_gene: TRBJ2-1
d_gene: TRBD2
abundance: .
v_gene: TRBV5-4

CDR3nt: TGTGCCAGCAGTTCCCCGGGACAGGGGGCGGGTGGCTACACCTTC
CDR3aa: CASSSPGQGAGGYTF
j_gene: TRBJ1-2
d_gene: TRBD1
abundance: .
v_gene: TRBV12-3/TRBV12-4

CDR3nt: TGTGCCAGCAGCGTAGGGAGAGCCCTGGGCTACACCTTC
CDR3aa: CASSVGRALGYTF
j_gene: TRBJ1-2
d_gene: .
abundance: few
v_gene: TRBV9

CDR3nt: TGTGCCAGCAGTGTTATTCGTCGGACAGGGGAGTATCAGCCCCAGCATTTT
CDR3aa: CASSVIRRTGEYQPQHF
j_gene: TRBJ1-5
d_gene: TRBD1
abundance: many
v_gene: TRBV6-1

CDR3nt: TGCAGCGCTGAGGGAACAGGGTCTTTCAATGAGCAGTTCTTC
CDR3aa: CSAEGTGSFNEQFF
j_gene: TRBJ2-1
d_gene: .
abundance: .
v_gene: TRBV29-1

CDR3nt: TGTGCCATCCCTAGCGGGACGGGTCCGAACACCGGGGAGCTGTTTTTT
CDR3aa: CAIPSGTGPNTGELFF
j_gene: TRBJ2-2
d_gene: TRBD2
abundance: few
v_gene: TRBV10-3

CDR3nt: TGCGCCAGCAGCCAGCAACAGGGCTCAGATACGCAGTATTTT
CDR3aa: CASSQQQGSDTQYF
j_gene: TRBJ2-3
d_gene: .
abundance: many
v_gene: TRBV5-1

CDR3nt: TGTGCCAGCAACTGGGGACTAGCGGGAGTAGAGACCCAGTACTTC
CDR3aa: CASNWGLAGVETQYF
j_gene: TRBJ2-5
d_gene: TRBD2
abundance: many
v_gene: TRBV6-1

CDR3nt: TGCAGTGCCCGAGGACTAGCGGGGGGGCCAGTCTCCTACGAGCAGTACTTC
CDR3aa: CSARGLAGGPVSYEQYF
j_gene: TRBJ2-7
d_gene: TRBD2
abundance: .
v_gene: TRBV20-1

CDR3nt: TGCAGCGTTGCTGGACGGTCCTACGAGCAGTACTTC
CDR3aa: CSVAGRSYEQYF
j_gene: TRBJ2-7
d_gene: .
abundance: .
v_gene: TRBV29-1

CDR3nt: TGTGCCAGCAGTGACCTACGTGGTAACTGGGGGGACAGGAGCACAGATACGCAGTATTTT
CDR3aa: CASSDLRGNWGDRSTDTQYF
j_gene: TRBJ2-3
d_gene: TRBD1
abundance: many
v_gene: TRBV6-1